What follows are 23 T cell receptor beta chains derived from one specimen sequenced in a study of radiotherapy plus CTLA-4 blockade in lung cancer. Assay: immunoSEQ multiplex PCR; the TCRdb copy retains only in-frame clones and omits some. This table has about 87,000 clones, around 87% appearing once. Source: peripheral blood, taken from a patient treated with radiotherapy plus ipilimumab. Receptors originate from a human donor with non-small cell lung cancer that progressed on radiotherapy plus ipilimumab.

The genes are TRBV5-1 and TRBJ2-3, with TRBD2 identical over 16 bases. J lost 0 bases, V lost 3 bases, and 4 bases had no gene match. This CDR3 has 18 amino acids. Germline V CDR1 and CDR2: SGHRS, YFSETQ. The CDR3 spells CASSSGTSGRASTDTQYF. CDR3 sequence (DNA): TGCGCCAGCAGCTCTGGGACTAGCGGGAGGGCCAGCACAGATACGCAGTATTTT.

V and J are TRBV29-1 and TRBJ1-1, with TRBD1 matching 7 bases. Germline V gene data show CDR1 as SQVTM and CDR2 as ANQGSEA. The CDR3 is made up of 14 amino acids. Unmatched junction bases numbered 4, after V lost 0 bases and J lost 3 bases. CDR3 in amino acids: CSVEDGGQYTEAFF. CDR3 in DNA: TGCAGCGTTGAAGATGGGGGACAGTACACTGAAGCTTTCTTT.

The chain employs TRBV11-3 and TRBJ2-7, with 13 positions matching TRBD2. Unmatched junction bases numbered 14, after V lost 1 base and J lost 2 bases. CDR3 length equals 20 residues. CDR1 SGHNT and CDR2 YENEEA come from the germline V gene. The DNA for the CDR3 is TGTGCCAGCAGCTTAGGGGGACTAGCGGGAAGTATAGGAGGGCCCTACGAGCAGTACTTC. Protein sequence: CASSLGGLAGSIGGPYEQYF.

The chain has TRBV6-5 and TRBJ1-5; perhaps TRBD1 as D (5 bases). Germline lookup yields CDR1 MNHEY and CDR2 SVGAGI. V was clipped by 2 bases and J by 6 bases, with 11 bases between them. The length of the CDR3 is 14 residues. The CDR3 spells CASSYTGEGQPQHF. CDR3 DNA sequence: TGTGCCAGCAGTTACACGGGGGAGGGTCAGCCCCAGCATTTT.

The rearrangement links TRBV5-1 to TRBJ2-3; 8 bases map to TRBD1. Losses at the gene ends were 4 bases for V and 6 bases for J; bases not matched to a gene: 1. This CDR3 region has 12 residues. Germline CDR1 reads SGHRS; CDR2 reads YFSETQ. CDR3 sequence: CASSRTGDTQYF. The CDR3 coding sequence is TGCGCCAGCAGCCGGACAGGGGATACGCAGTATTTT.

The rearrangement joins TRBV28 to TRBJ1-1; no reliable D call. This CDR3 spans 11 amino acids. CDR1 and CDR2 (germline): MDHEN, SYDVKM. The V and J ends lost 5 bases and 4 bases respectively, with 5 bases between them. In nucleotides, the CDR3 is TGTGCCAGCAGTCAAATCACTGAAGCTTTCTTT. Its protein product is CASSQITEAFF.

This clone was detected only a few times. The chain combines TRBV5-1 with TRBJ2-7; D is ambiguous. Germline values: CDR1 SGHRS, CDR2 YFSETQ. The germline V and J ends were trimmed by 0 bases and 4 bases, with 8 bases remaining between them. This CDR3 is 13 amino acids long. CDR3 region: CASSLAAEYEQYF. CDR3 sequence (DNA): TGCGCCAGCAGCTTGGCGGCAGAATACGAGCAGTACTTC.

The chain couples TRBV12-5 to TRBJ1-1, with D hard to call. This CDR3 contains 13 residues. The V end lost 7 bases, the J end lost 4 bases, and 13 bases lay between the germline ends. Germline CDR1 is LGHNT and CDR2 is FRNRAP. CDR3 nucleotides: TGTGCTAGTGCCGAGAGGCTTGGCACTGAAGCTTTCTTT. The encoded protein is CASAERLGTEAFF. The full variable domain, its missing parts supplied by reference TRBV12-5 and TRBJ1-1, is DARVTQTPRHKVTEMGQEVTMRCQPILGHNTVFWYRQTMMQGLELLAYFRNRAPLDDSGMPKDRFSAEMPDATLATLKIQPSEPRDSAVYFCASAERLGTEAFFGQGTRLTVV.

The chain combines TRBV11-2 with TRBJ2-3, with a possible D match to TRBD2 (6 bases). There are 15 residues in the CDR3. Germline assignment: CDR1 SGHAT and CDR2 FQNNGV. V lost 0 bases to trimming and J lost 6 bases, with 13 bases between them. CDR3 sequence (DNA): TGTGCCAGCAGCTTAGATAGGATAGGAGGGGATACGCAGTATTTT. The encoded protein is CASSLDRIGGDTQYF.

The V call is TRBV18, the J call TRBJ1-1; TRBD1 is a possible D gene (6 bases). The CDR3 extends over 13 amino acids. The V gene lost 1 base and the J gene lost 4 bases, with 7 bases spanning the gap. The germline gives CDR1 KGHSH, CDR2 LQKENI. CDR3 sequence (DNA): TGTGCCAGCTCACCACTGGGGGCCACTGAAGCTTTCTTT. It is translated as CASSPLGATEAFF.

The chain uses TRBV18 and TRBJ1-1, with 7 bases lining up with TRBD1. V gave up 6 bases and J gave up 1 base; unmatched junction bases: 11. Per the germline V gene, CDR1 is KGHSH and CDR2 is LQKENI. CDR3 size: 16 residues. CDR3 sequence (DNA): TGTGCCAGCTCCCTCTTGAATGACAGGGCGAACACTGAAGCTTTCTTT. This codes for CASSLLNDRANTEAFF.

The V call is TRBV5-4, the J call TRBJ2-5; 12 bases are a match to TRBD2. The CDR3 spans 14 residues. From germline, CDR1 is SGHNT and CDR2 YYREEE (reference sequence). V gave up 4 bases and J gave up 5 bases; unmatched junction bases: 3. CDR3 amino acids: CASSLGTSGETQYF. CDR3 sequence (DNA): TGTGCCAGCAGCCTAGGGACTAGCGGGGAGACCCAGTACTTC.

This chain connects TRBV19 to TRBJ1-1; D gene uncertain. The ends were cut back, 8 bases at V and 4 bases at J, with 17 bases in the middle. Per germline, CDR1 LNHDA and CDR2 SQIVND (reference sequence). CDR3 length: 14 amino acids. The CDR3 bases are TGTGCCAGTTCCGTGGGGTTTGCAAGCACTGAAGCTTTCTTT. Protein: CASSVGFASTEAFF. Looking up the rest from reference TRBV19 and TRBJ1-1 gives the full variable domain: DGGITQSPKYLFRKEGQNVTLSCEQNLNHDAMYWYRQDPGQGLRLIYYSQIVNDFQKGDIAEGYSVSREKKESFPLTVTSAQKNPTAFYLCASSVGFASTEAFFGQGTRLTVV.

The CDR3 loop reads CASSLRTGQETQYF. The CDR3 DNA is TGTGCCAGCAGCTTGCGGACAGGACAAGAGACCCAGTACTTC. The chain combines TRBV7-6 with TRBJ2-5, with TRBD1 matching over 7 bases. The CDR3 length is 14 residues. The V gene's germline CDR1 is SGHVS and CDR2 FNYEAQ. The J segment lost 2 bases and the V segment lost 3 bases, leaving 3 bases of the junction unmatched.

This clone showed up just once. CDR3 protein: CASGALGWGTEAFF. CDR3 DNA sequence: TGTGCTAGTGGTGCACTAGGCTGGGGCACTGAAGCTTTCTTT. The rearrangement links TRBV12-5 to TRBJ1-1; no clear D gene. CDR3 size: 14 residues. The V gene's germline CDR1 is LGHNT and CDR2 FRNRAP. Trimming took 5 bases from V and 4 from J, leaving 14 bases between them.

V usage is TRBV5-1 and J usage is TRBJ1-2; D might be TRBD1 (5 bases). Germline loops: CDR1 SGHRS, CDR2 YFSETQ. V gave up 5 bases and J gave up 3 bases, with 14 bases separating them. This CDR3 contains 14 residues. CDR3 nucleotide sequence: TGCGCCAGCAGGCGGGGGGTTTCGGACTATGGCTACACCTTC. Translation: CASRRGVSDYGYTF.

The chain couples TRBV6-6 to TRBJ1-2; TRBD1 agrees at 9 bases. The CDR3 sequence is 13 residues long. The V gene end was trimmed by 6 bases and the J gene end by 7 bases; junction bases not matched to a gene: 6. In germline, CDR1 is MNHNY, CDR2 SVGAGI (reference sequence). The CDR3 DNA follows: TGTGCCAGCAGCCGGGACAGGGCGTCTGGCTACACCTTC. Amino acid sequence: CASSRDRASGYTF.

Concerning this clone: Other nucleotide sequences from this sample produce the same CDR3. V usage is TRBV30 and J usage is TRBJ1-5; D call uncertain. V was clipped by 3 bases and J by 1 base, with 7 bases between them. This CDR3 spans 13 amino acids. Looked up from germline, CDR1 is GTSNPN and CDR2 is SVGIG (reference sequence). CDR3 DNA sequence: TGTGCCTGGAGCCGAGACAGCAATCAGCCCCAGCATTTT. This encodes CAWSRDSNQPQHF.

The chain links TRBV19 to TRBJ1-4; D may be TRBD1 (6 bases). The V and J ends lost 9 bases and 11 bases respectively, with 25 bases between them. This CDR3 is built from 15 residues. Germline V gene data show CDR1 as LNHDA and CDR2 as SQIVND (reference sequence). The CDR3 DNA follows: TGTGCCAGCCTATCGGGGGGGGCAGGGGAAGAGAAACTGTTTTTT. Protein product: CASLSGGAGEEKLFF.

The chain carries TRBV2 and TRBJ1-4; TRBD1 agrees at 7 bases. Per germline, CDR1 SNHLY and CDR2 FYNNEI. V trimming: 4 bases; J trimming: 8 bases; junction bases outside the gene matches: 7. The CDR3 covers 14 residues. The CDR3 loop reads CASSGRTGGEKLFF. CDR3 coding DNA: TGTGCCAGCAGTGGACGGACAGGTGGCGAAAAACTGTTTTTT.

The genes are TRBV5-6 and TRBJ2-7, with 9 positions matching TRBD2. This CDR3 comprises 15 residues. Per germline, CDR1 SGHDT and CDR2 YYEEEE. V trimming: 4 bases; J trimming: 2 bases; junction bases outside the gene matches: 7. CDR3 DNA: TGTGCCAGCAGCCCGACTAGCGGAGTTGCCTACGAGCAGTACTTC. Amino acids: CASSPTSGVAYEQYF.

This sequence joins TRBV12-5 and TRBJ1-5; TRBD1 is a possible D gene (5 bases). Trimming cost V 6 bases and J 2 bases, with 14 bases left between them. The germline CDR1 and CDR2 sequences are LGHNT and FRNRAP. The CDR3 sequence is 15 residues long. For the CDR3, the DNA is TGTGCTAGTGGGGCCGATCAAGGGGGCAATCAGCCCCAGCATTTT. Encoded protein: CASGADQGGNQPQHF.

J is TRBJ2-7 and V is TRBV5-1; D unclear. This CDR3 spans 12 amino acids. Germline CDR1 is SGHRS and CDR2 is YFSETQ. Trimming left V 7 bases short and J 6 bases short, with 14 bases between. DNA for the CDR3: TGCGCCAGCGGAAAGGGTGGGATCGAGCAGTACTTC. Protein product: CASGKGGIEQYF.